This T cell receptor (beta chain) derives from a study of blood T cell repertoires in COVID-19. The method was immunoSEQ multiplex PCR; TCRdb's version includes in-frame clones alone and lacks a portion of them. The table shows 200,000 to 250,000 clones, with 75% to 90% occurring only once. The sample comprised PBMCs or T cells enriched from blood (not recorded which). This TCR was sampled from a man over 45 who had been exposed to COVID-19.

CDR3 DNA sequence: TGTGCCAGCAGCTTAAACAGGGGGCCCTATGGCTACACCTTC. Translated: CASSLNRGPYGYTF. The chain recombines TRBV11-2 with TRBJ1-2; 9 nucleotides match TRBD1. Germline V CDR1 and CDR2: SGHAT, FQNNGV. The CDR3 length is 14 residues. V dropped 2 bases and J dropped 4; count of bases not matched to a gene: 2.